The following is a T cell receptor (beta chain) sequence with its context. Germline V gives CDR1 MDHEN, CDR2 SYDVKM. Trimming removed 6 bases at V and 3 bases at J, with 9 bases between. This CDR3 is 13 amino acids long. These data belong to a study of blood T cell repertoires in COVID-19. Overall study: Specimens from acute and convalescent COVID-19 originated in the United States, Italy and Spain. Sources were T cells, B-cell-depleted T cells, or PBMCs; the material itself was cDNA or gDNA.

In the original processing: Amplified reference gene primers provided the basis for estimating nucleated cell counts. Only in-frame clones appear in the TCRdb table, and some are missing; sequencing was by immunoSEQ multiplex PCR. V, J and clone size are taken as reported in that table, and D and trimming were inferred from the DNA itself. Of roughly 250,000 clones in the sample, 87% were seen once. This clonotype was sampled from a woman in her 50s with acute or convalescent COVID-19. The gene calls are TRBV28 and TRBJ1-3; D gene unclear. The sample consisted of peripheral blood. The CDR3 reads CASRNRDGNTIYF. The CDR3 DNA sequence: TGTGCCAGCAGGAACCGGGATGGAAACACCATATATTTT.